The 6 T cell receptor beta chains in this list originate from one sample, sequenced in a study of radiotherapy plus CTLA-4 blockade in lung cancer. The table came from immunoSEQ multiplex PCR; TCRdb's copy has only in-frame clones and leaves some out. The table shows roughly 57,000 clones, with 82% occurring only once. Sequenced material: peripheral blood, taken from a patient treated with radiotherapy plus ipilimumab. Receptors were obtained from a human donor with non-small cell lung cancer whose response to radiotherapy plus ipilimumab could not be evaluated.

The gene calls are TRBV11-3 and TRBJ1-4; TRBD1 matches 10 bases. From germline, CDR1 is SGHNT and CDR2 YENEEA. Trimming removed 4 bases from V and 8 bases from J; junction bases left unmatched: 7. The CDR3 has 15 residues. The CDR3, as DNA: TGTGCCAGCAGCTCCAGACAGGGGGCGCGCGAAAAACTGTTTTTT. Amino acids: CASSSRQGAREKLFF.

The DNA for the CDR3 is TGTGCCAGCAGTCTAGGGTGGACAGGAGATACGCAGTATTTT. It translates to CASSLGWTGDTQYF. The chain combines TRBV6-1 with TRBJ2-3, with TRBD1 matching over 7 bases. The CDR3 has 14 amino acids. Looked up from germline, CDR1 is MNHNS and CDR2 is SASEGT. After removal of 5 bases from V and 5 bases from J, the junction contained 7 bases not matched to a gene.

This clone was counted once. The chain has TRBV6-5 and TRBJ2-5; 10 bases align to TRBD2. Germline CDR1 reads MNHEY; CDR2 reads SVGAGI. The CDR3 has 16 residues. The V gene end was trimmed by 0 bases and the J gene end by 7 bases; junction bases not matched to a gene: 8. CDR3 in DNA: TGTGCCAGCAGTTACTCGGTCCTAGCGGGAGTAGGGACCCAGTACTTC. As protein: CASSYSVLAGVGTQYF.

The CDR3, as DNA: TGTGCCAGTAGTATAGACCCGGGACAGTACAATGAGCAGTTCTTC. Amino acids: CASSIDPGQYNEQFF. The chain links TRBV19 to TRBJ2-1; 7 bases are a match to TRBD1. CDR1 LNHDA and CDR2 SQIVND come from the germline V gene (reference sequence). The CDR3 contains 15 residues. J lost 4 bases, V lost 0 bases, and 3 bases had no gene match.

The chain links TRBV25-1 to TRBJ1-1; 7 nucleotides line up with TRBD1. The CDR3 runs to 18 residues. The germline V gene has CDR1 MGHDK and CDR2 SYGVNS. The V and J ends lost 6 bases and 1 base, in that order; junction bases with no gene match: 17. CDR3 region: CASSPLRGRGVKNTEAFF. In nucleotides, the CDR3 is TGTGCCAGCAGCCCTCTTAGGGGCAGGGGGGTAAAGAACACTGAAGCTTTCTTT. The full variable domain, rest sourced from reference TRBV25-1 and TRBJ1-1, is EADIYQTPRYLVIGTGKKITLECSQTMGHDKMYWYQQDPGMELHLIHYSYGVNSTEKGDLSSESTVSRIRTEHFPLTLESARPSHTSQYLCASSPLRGRGVKNTEAFFGQGTRLTVV.

V usage is TRBV15 and J usage is TRBJ2-4, with TRBD1 matching 7 bases. V was pared by 5 bases and J by 1 base, with 11 bases of the junction left unmatched. Germline CDR1 is LNHNV and CDR2 is YYDKDF (reference sequence). CDR3 size: 17 residues. CDR3: CATSPRSFRGAKNIQYF. In nucleotides, the CDR3 is TGTGCCACCAGCCCCCGGTCATTCAGGGGGGCCAAAAACATTCAGTACTTC.